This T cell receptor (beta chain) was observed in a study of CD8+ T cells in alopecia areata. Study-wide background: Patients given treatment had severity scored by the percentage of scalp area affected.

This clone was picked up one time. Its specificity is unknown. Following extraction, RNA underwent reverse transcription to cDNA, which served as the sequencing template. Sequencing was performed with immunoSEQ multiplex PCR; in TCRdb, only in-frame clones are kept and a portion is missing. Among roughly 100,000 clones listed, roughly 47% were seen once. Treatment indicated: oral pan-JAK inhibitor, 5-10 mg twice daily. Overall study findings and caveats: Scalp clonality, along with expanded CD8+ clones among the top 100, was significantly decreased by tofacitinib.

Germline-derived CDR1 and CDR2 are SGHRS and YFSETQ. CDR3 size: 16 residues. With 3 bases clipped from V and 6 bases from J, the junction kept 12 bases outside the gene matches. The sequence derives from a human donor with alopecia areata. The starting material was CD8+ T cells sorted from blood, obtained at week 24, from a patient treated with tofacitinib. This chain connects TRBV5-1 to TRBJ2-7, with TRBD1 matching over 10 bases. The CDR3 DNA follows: TGCGCCAGCAGCTCGGCTAAGGACAGGGGGGTTCTCGAGCAGTACTTC. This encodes CASSSAKDRGVLEQYF. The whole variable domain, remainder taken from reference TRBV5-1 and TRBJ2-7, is KAGVTQTPRYLIKTRGQQVTLSCSPISGHRSVSWYQQTPGQGLQFLFEYFSETQRNKGNFPGRFSGRQFSNSRSEMNVSTLELGDSALYLCASSSAKDRGVLEQYFGPGTRLTVT.